This passage covers 17 T cell receptor beta chains from one sample sequenced in a study of blood T cells in healthy people across ages (dated by TCRdb to 2014 to 2015). The method behind the library was 5' RACE. Sequenced using an Illumina HiSeq 2500. A second about 6 to 11 cycle PCR used a sample-barcoded 5' primer and a J-beta primer mix. The public reads were reprocessed in TCRdb via fastp at Q25 and MiXCR, keeping in-frame beta chains. Each entry merges the rows of one CDR3 protein and shows their most common DNA and genes. A total of 1.5 million to 2 million distinct CDR3 sequences appear in this sample, approximately 50% of them only once. Together, the top ten hold approximately 2% of the sample. Input material: blood. Receptors originate from a woman aged 40 to 55 in good health.

The chain joins TRBV20-1 to TRBJ2-4; D tentatively fits TRBD1 or TRBD2 (5 bases each). The closer fit of TRBJ2-7 to the DNA end suggests the J call may be wrong. CDR3 size: 16 residues. The germline CDR1 and CDR2 sequences are DFQATT and SNEGSKA (reference sequence). CDR3 DNA sequence: TGCAGTGCTAGAGATCTAAGGGACGCCAGTGGCCACGAGCAGTACTTC. It encodes CSARDLRDASGHEQYF.

This clonotype is a singleton in its sample. This chain joins TRBV3-1 and TRBJ2-1; TRBD2 matches at 11 bases. The CDR3 sequence is 15 residues long. V was pared by 4 bases and J by 6 bases, with 5 bases of the junction left unmatched. Germline CDR1 reads LGHDT; CDR2 reads YNNKEL (reference sequence). This CDR3 reads CASSPSGGPCNEQFF. CDR3 sequence (DNA): TGTGCCAGCAGCCCTAGCGGGGGGCCGTGCAATGAGCAGTTCTTC.

This clonotype was recorded only once. The gene calls are TRBV24-1 and TRBJ1-1, with 8 nucleotides matching TRBD1. This CDR3 is 15 amino acids long. J gave up 0 bases and V 7 bases, and 6 bases lay outside the gene matches. Germline V gene data show CDR1 as KGHDR and CDR2 as SFDVKD. CDR3 amino acids: CATRGGTGLNTEAFF. CDR3 sequence (DNA): TGTGCCACCAGGGGGGGGACAGGACTGAACACTGAAGCTTTCTTT.

In its sample, this clonotype was seen a few times. V and J are TRBV20-1 and TRBJ1-2; 9 nucleotides align to TRBD1. The CDR3 sequence is 13 residues long. After removal of 2 bases from V and 8 bases from J, the junction contained 6 bases not matched to a gene. The germline V gene has CDR1 DFQATT and CDR2 SNEGSKA (reference sequence). The CDR3: CSARSGTGSGYTF. CDR3 DNA sequence: TGCAGTGCTAGATCCGGGACAGGGAGCGGCTACACCTTC.

In this sample, this clonotype turned up a few times. The CDR3 sequence is CSAFSRGANYGYTF. The CDR3, as DNA: TGCAGCGCCTTCTCGAGAGGAGCTAACTATGGCTACACCTTC. The chain has TRBV29-1 and TRBJ1-2; D is unclear. Germline values: CDR1 SQVTM, CDR2 ANQGSEA. V lost 7 bases to trimming and J lost 0 bases, with 15 bases between them. CDR3 length: 14 amino acids.

V usage is TRBV6-5 and J usage is TRBJ1-6; a weak D match, TRBD1 (6 bases). Germline V gene lookup returns CDR1 MNHEY and CDR2 SVGAGI. V was pared by 6 bases and J by 6 bases, with 15 bases between. The CDR3 sequence is 15 residues long. CDR3 in DNA: TGTGCCAGCAGGGTTCCCGGGACACCTAATTCACCCCTCCACTTT. Protein sequence: CASRVPGTPNSPLHF.

The chain couples TRBV7-2 to TRBJ2-3; 8 bases are shared with TRBD2. The germline gives CDR1 SGHTA, CDR2 FQGNSA. This CDR3 spans 15 amino acids. V trimming: 5 bases; J trimming: 2 bases; junction bases outside the gene matches: 6. In DNA form, the CDR3 reads TGTGCCAGCAGCAAAAAGCGGGGGCCCACAGATACGCAGTATTTT. It specifies CASSKKRGPTDTQYF.

The chain has TRBV18 and TRBJ2-5; D unresolved. The CDR3 consists of 14 residues. V lost 1 base, J lost 2 bases, and 8 bases lay in between. Germline V gene sequence: CDR1 KGHSH, CDR2 LQKENI. This CDR3 reads CASSPRKGQETQYF. CDR3 DNA sequence: TGTGCCAGCTCACCACGTAAGGGACAAGAGACCCAGTACTTC. Supplemented by reference TRBV18 and TRBJ2-5, the full variable domain reads NAGVMQNPRHLVRRRGQEARLRCSPMKGHSHVYWYRQLPEEGLKFMVYLQKENIIDESGMPKERFSAEFPKEGPSILRIQQVVRGDSAAYFCASSPRKGQETQYFGPGTRLLVL.

This rearrangement joins TRBV7-2 to TRBJ2-1; TRBD2 agrees at 10 bases. The germline V gene has CDR1 SGHTA and CDR2 FQGNSA. Trimming cost V 0 bases and J 4 bases; bases outside gene matches: 3. The CDR3 has 16 residues. The CDR3 nucleotides read TGTGCCAGCAGCTTAGCAGGTAGCGGGGGGTACAATGAGCAGTTCTTC. This gives the protein CASSLAGSGGYNEQFF.

The CDR3 here is CASSPQLGTGLSYEQYF. The CDR3 DNA is TGTGCCAGCTCACCACAACTAGGGACAGGGTTATCCTACGAGCAGTACTTC. The chain combines TRBV18 with TRBJ2-7; 9 bases line up with TRBD1. Germline-derived CDR1 and CDR2 are KGHSH and LQKENI. This CDR3 spans 17 amino acids. V lost 1 base and J lost 1; bases outside the gene matches: 8.

Worth noting for this clonotype: At one end the junction does not follow the germline gene, possibly because of a read error. V is TRBV12-3 or TRBV12-4 and J is TRBJ2-5, with 10 bases lining up with TRBD2. The CDR3 runs 13 residues. The CDR3 DNA sequence: TGTGCCGGCAGTTTAGCGGGACTAGCGAATCAGTACTTC. This codes for CAGSLAGLANQYF.

CDR3 sequence reads: CSAKAGQAGVAFF. The CDR3 coding sequence is TGCAGTGCTAAGGCCGGACAGGCGGGGGTAGCTTTCTTT. The V call is TRBV20-1, the J call TRBJ1-1; 7 bases map to TRBD1. V was clipped by 4 bases and J by 10 bases; unmatched bases: 12. Germline CDR1 DFQATT, CDR2 SNEGSKA (reference sequence). CDR3 length equals 13 residues.

The DNA of the CDR3 is TGTGCCACCAGTGATTTGGGAAGGGCCGGCTACACCTTC. Translating it yields CATSDLGRAGYTF. The chain has TRBV24-1 and TRBJ1-2; D gene ambiguous. The germline V gene encodes CDR1 KGHDR and CDR2 SFDVKD. There are 13 residues in the CDR3. Trimming stripped 0 bases from V and 8 bases from J, with 9 bases between.

This clonotype was seen a single time. The rearrangement uses TRBV28 and TRBJ1-6, with D unclear. Per germline, CDR1 MDHEN and CDR2 SYDVKM. The CDR3 length is 13 residues. V lost 7 bases, J lost 3 bases, and 7 bases lay in between. The chain's CDR3 is CASTLSYNSPLHF. DNA for the CDR3: TGTGCCAGCACCCTCAGCTATAATTCACCCCTCCACTTT.

This clonotype was picked up a small number of times. V usage is TRBV6-1 and J usage is TRBJ1-2, with 8 positions matching TRBD1. Unmatched junction bases numbered 4, after V lost 4 bases and J lost 0 bases. Germline V lookup: CDR1 MNHNS, CDR2 SASEGT. The length of the CDR3 is 15 residues. Here the CDR3 DNA reads TGTGCCAGCAGTGGGCCGGGACAGGCTAACTATGGCTACACCTTC. Encoded protein: CASSGPGQANYGYTF.

The chain uses TRBV4-1 and TRBJ2-5; D is undetermined. Germline-derived CDR1 and CDR2 are MGHRA and YSYEKL. The CDR3 spans 17 residues. Trimming removed 0 bases at V and 1 base at J, with 15 bases between. The DNA of the CDR3 is TGCGCCAGCAGCCAAGAGCGGACCTATTCCCTCCAAGAGACCCAGTACTTC. It codes for CASSQERTYSLQETQYF.

This clonotype was detected a few times. The V gene is TRBV12-5, the J gene TRBJ2-3; D gene uncertain. The CDR3 has 15 amino acids. With 3 bases removed from V and 6 bases from J, the gap between germline ends came to 16 bases. Germline V lookup: CDR1 LGHNT, CDR2 FRNRAP. CDR3: CASGLGQAEGDTQYF. The CDR3 DNA sequence: TGTGCTAGTGGTTTAGGTCAGGCGGAAGGGGATACGCAGTATTTT. The full variable domain, with the rest looked up from reference TRBV12-5 and TRBJ2-3, is DARVTQTPRHKVTEMGQEVTMRCQPILGHNTVFWYRQTMMQGLELLAYFRNRAPLDDSGMPKDRFSAEMPDATLATLKIQPSEPRDSAVYFCASGLGQAEGDTQYFGPGTRLTVL.